This TCR beta chain is from a study of blood T cell repertoires in COVID-19. Study summary: The United States, Italy and Spain supplied acute and convalescent COVID-19 samples. Sources were T cells, B-cell-depleted T cells, or PBMCs; the material itself was cDNA or gDNA.

Authors' processing steps: Nucleated cell counts were estimated from reference gene primer amplification. TCRdb keeps only in-frame clones here, not all; method: immunoSEQ multiplex PCR. V, J and clone size derive from that table, while D and trimming were established from the DNA sequence. Among about 260,000 clones listed, around 86% were seen once. This clone showed up just once. There are 17 residues in the CDR3. CDR1 and CDR2 (germline): KGHDR, SFDVKD. The V end was cut by 6 bases, the J end by 0 bases, with 17 bases between. Sequencing was done on a sample of peripheral blood. The sequence was obtained from a man in his forties with active or convalescent COVID-19. The genes are TRBV24-1 and TRBJ2-1, with D unclear. CDR3 loop: CATSKPGHSSSYNEQFF. The CDR3 nucleotides are TGTGCCACCAGTAAGCCAGGCCATTCCTCCTCCTACAATGAGCAGTTCTTC.